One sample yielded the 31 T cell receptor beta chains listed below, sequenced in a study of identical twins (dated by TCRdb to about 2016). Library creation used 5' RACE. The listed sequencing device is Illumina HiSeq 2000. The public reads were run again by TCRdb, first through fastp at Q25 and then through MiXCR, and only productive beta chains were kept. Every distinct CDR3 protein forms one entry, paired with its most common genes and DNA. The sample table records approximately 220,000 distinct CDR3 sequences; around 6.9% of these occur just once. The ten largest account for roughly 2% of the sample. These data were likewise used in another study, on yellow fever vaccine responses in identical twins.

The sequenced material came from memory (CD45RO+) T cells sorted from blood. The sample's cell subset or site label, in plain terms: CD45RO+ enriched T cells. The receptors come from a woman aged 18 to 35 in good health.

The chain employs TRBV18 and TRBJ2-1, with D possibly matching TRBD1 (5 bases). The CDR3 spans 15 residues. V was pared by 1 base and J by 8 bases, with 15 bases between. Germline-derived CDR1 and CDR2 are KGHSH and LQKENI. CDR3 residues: CASSPLRGPTYEQFF. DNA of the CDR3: TGTGCCAGCTCACCACTAAGGGGCCCCACCTATGAGCAGTTCTTC.

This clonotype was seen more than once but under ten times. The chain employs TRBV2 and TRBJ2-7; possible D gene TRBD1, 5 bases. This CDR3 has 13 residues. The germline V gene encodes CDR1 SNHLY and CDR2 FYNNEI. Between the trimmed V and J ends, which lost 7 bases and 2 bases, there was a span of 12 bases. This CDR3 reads CASTQGVPYEQYF. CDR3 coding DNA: TGTGCCAGCACCCAAGGGGTTCCCTACGAGCAGTACTTC.

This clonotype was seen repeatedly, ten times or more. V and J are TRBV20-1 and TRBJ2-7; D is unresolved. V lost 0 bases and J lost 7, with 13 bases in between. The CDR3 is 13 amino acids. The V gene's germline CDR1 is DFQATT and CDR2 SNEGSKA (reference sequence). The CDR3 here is CSAREDPTGEQYF. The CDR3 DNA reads TGCAGTGCTAGAGAGGACCCCACGGGTGAGCAGTACTTC.

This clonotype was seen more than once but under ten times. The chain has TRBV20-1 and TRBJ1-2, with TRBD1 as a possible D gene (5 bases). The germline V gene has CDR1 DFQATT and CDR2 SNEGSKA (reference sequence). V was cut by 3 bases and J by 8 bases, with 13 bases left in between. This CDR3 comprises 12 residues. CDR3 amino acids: CSASQGAVGYTF. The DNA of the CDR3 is TGCAGTGCTAGTCAAGGGGCCGTAGGCTACACCTTC.

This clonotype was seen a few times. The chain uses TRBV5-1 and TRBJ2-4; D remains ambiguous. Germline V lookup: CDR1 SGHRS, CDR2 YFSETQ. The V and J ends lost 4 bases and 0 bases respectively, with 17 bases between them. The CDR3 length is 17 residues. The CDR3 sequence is CASSLPGSILAKNIQYF. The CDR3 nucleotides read TGCGCCAGCAGCCTTCCTGGCTCTATCCTAGCCAAAAACATTCAGTACTTC.

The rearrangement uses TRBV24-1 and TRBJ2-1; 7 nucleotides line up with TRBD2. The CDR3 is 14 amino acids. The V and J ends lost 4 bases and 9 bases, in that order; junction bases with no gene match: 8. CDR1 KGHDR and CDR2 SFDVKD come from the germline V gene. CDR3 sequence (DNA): TGTGCCACCAGTGAGCGGACTAGTTCTTTTGAGCAGTTCTTC. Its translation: CATSERTSSFEQFF.

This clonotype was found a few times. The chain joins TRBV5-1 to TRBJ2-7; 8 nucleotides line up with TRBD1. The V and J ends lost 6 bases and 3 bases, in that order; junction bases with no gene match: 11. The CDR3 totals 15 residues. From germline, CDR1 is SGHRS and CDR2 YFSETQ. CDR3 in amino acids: CASKTGVGSFYEQYF. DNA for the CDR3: TGCGCCAGCAAGACAGGGGTCGGCTCCTTCTACGAGCAGTACTTC.

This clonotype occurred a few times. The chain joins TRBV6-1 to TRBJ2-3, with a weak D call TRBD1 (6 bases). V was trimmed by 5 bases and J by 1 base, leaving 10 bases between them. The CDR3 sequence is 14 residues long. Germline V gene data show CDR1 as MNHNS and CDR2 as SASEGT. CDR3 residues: CASSTRGGTDTQYF. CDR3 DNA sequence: TGTGCCAGCAGTACCAGGGGTGGCACAGATACGCAGTATTTT.

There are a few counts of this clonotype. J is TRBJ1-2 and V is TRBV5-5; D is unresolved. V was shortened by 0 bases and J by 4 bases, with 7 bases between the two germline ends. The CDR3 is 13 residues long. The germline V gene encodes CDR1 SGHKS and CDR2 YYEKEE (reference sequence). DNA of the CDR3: TGTGCCAGCAGCTTGGACGCCTCCTATGGCTACACCTTC. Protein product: CASSLDASYGYTF.

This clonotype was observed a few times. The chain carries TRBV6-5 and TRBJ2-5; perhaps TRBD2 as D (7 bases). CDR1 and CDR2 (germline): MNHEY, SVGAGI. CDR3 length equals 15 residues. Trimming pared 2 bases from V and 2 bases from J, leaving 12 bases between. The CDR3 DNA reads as TGTGCCAGCAGTTACGGGGGGAGGGGGCAAGAGACCCAGTACTTC. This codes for CASSYGGRGQETQYF.

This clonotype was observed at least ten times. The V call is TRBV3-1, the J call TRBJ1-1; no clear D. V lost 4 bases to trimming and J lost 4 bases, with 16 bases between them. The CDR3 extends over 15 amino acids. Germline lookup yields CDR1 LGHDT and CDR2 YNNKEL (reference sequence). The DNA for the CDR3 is TGTGCCAGCAGCCCCCACGATTTAAGGGCCACTGAAGCTTTCTTT. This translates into CASSPHDLRATEAFF.

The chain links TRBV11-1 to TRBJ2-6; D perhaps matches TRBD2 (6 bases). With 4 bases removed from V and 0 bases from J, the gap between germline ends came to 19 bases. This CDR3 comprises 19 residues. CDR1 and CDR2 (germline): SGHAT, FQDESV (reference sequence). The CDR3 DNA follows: TGTGCCAGCAGCTCACTAAAGGGTTTGGGGGGCTCTGGGGCCAACGTCCTGACTTTC. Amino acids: CASSSLKGLGGSGANVLTF.

The CDR3: CASSAPSGLWADTQYF. The DNA of the CDR3 is TGTGCCAGCAGTGCCCCTTCAGGGCTTTGGGCAGATACGCAGTATTTT. This chain links TRBV28 with TRBJ2-3, with a weak D call TRBD1 (5 bases). Trimming stripped 5 bases from V and 4 bases from J, with 19 bases between. Germline lookup yields CDR1 MDHEN and CDR2 SYDVKM. The CDR3 has 16 residues.

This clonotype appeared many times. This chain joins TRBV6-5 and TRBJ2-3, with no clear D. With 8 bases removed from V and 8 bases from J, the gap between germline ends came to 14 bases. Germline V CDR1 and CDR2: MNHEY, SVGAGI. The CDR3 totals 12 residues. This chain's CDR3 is CASRTLDSTQYF. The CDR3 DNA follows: TGTGCCAGCCGAACCCTTGACTCTACGCAGTATTTT.

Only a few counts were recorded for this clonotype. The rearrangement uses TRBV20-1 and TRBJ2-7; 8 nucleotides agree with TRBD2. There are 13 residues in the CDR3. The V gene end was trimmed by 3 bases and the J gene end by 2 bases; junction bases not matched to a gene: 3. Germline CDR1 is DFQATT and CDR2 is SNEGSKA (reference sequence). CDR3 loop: CSASVLAAYEQYF. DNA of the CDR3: TGCAGTGCTAGTGTACTAGCGGCCTACGAGCAGTACTTC.

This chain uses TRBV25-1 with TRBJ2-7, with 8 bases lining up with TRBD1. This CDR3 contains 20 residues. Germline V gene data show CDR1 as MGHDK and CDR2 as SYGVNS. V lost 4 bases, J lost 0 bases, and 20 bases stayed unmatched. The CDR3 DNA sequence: TGTGCCAGCAGTGCCCGGACAGGGACGTCCCTTTTAACTTTCTCCTACGAGCAGTACTTC. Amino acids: CASSARTGTSLLTFSYEQYF.

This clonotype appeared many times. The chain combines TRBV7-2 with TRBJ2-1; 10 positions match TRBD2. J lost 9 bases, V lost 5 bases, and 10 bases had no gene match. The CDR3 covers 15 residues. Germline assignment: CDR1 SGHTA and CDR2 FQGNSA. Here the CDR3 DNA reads TGTGCCAGCAGCCCCTCAGCGGGAGGGCCAGTTGAGCAGTTCTTC. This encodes CASSPSAGGPVEQFF.

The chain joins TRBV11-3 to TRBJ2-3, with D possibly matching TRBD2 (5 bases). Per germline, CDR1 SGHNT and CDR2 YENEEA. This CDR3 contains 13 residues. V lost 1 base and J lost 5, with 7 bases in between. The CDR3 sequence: CASSLGEIDTQYF. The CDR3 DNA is TGTGCCAGCAGCTTAGGGGAGATAGATACGCAGTATTTT.

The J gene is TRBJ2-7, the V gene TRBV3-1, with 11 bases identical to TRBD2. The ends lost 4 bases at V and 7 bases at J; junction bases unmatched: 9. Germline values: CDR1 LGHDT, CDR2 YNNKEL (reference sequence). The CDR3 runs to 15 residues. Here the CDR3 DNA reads TGTGCCAGCAGCCTTTTAGCGGGGGGGCTTGGTGAGCAGTACTTC. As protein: CASSLLAGGLGEQYF.

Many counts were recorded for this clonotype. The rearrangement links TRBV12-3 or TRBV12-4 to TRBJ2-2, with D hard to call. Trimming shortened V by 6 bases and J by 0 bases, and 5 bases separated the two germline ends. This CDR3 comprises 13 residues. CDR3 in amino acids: CASRAANTGELFF. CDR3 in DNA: TGTGCCAGCAGGGCAGCGAACACCGGGGAGCTGTTTTTT.

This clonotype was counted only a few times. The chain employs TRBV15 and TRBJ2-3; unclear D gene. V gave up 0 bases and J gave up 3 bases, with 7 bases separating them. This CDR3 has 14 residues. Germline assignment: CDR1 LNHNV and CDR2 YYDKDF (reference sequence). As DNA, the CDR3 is TGTGCCACCAGCAGAGATGGCGGAACAGATACGCAGTATTTT. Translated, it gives CATSRDGGTDTQYF.

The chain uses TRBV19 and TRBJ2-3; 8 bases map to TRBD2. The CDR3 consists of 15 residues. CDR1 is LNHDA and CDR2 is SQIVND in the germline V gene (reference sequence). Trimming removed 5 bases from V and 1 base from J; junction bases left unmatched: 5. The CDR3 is CASSYQTSGTDTQYF. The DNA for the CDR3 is TGTGCCAGTAGTTACCAGACTAGCGGCACAGATACGCAGTATTTT.

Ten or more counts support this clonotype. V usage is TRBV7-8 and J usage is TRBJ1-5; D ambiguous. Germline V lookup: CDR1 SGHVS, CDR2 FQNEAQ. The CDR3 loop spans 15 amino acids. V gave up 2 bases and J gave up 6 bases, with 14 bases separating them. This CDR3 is CASSLNQGMVQPQHF. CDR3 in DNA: TGTGCCAGCAGCTTAAATCAAGGAATGGTTCAGCCCCAGCATTTT. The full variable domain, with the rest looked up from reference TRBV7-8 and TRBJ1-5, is GAGVSQSPRYKVAKRGQDVALRCDPISGHVSLFWYQQALGQGPEFLTYFQNEAQLDKSGLPSDRFFAERPEGSVSTLKIQRTQQEDSAVYLCASSLNQGMVQPQHFGDGTRLSIL.

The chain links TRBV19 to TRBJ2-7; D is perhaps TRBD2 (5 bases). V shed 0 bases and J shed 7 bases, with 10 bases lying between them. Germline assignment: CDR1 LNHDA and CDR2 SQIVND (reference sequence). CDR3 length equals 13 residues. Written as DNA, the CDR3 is TGTGCCAGTAGTATAGACGCCGGGATTGAGCAGTACTTC. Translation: CASSIDAGIEQYF.

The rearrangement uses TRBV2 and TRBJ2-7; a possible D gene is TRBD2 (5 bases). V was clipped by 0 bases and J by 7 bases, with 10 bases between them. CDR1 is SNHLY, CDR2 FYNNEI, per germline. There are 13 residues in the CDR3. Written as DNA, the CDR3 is TGTGCCAGCAGTGAAGCGCTGGGGAGAGAGCAGTACTTC. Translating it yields CASSEALGREQYF.

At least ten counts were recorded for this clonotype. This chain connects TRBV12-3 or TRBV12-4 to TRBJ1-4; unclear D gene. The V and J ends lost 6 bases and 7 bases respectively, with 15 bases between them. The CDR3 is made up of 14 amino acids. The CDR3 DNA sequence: TGTGCCAGCAGACGAAGTGGGGAAACTGAAAAACTGTTTTTT. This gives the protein CASRRSGETEKLFF.

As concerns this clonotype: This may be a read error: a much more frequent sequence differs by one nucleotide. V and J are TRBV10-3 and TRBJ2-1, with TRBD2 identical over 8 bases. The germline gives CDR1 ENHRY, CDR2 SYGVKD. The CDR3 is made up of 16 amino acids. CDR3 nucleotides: TGTGCCACCAGTGAGTCACCTGCGGCGGGAGGTTTTCCCCAGTTCTTC. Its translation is CATSESPAAGGFPQFF.

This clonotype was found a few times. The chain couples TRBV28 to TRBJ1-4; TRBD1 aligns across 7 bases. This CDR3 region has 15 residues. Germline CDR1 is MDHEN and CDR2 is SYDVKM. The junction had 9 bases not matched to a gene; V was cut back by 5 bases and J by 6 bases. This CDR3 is CASSLGQVGHEKLFF. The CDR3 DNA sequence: TGTGCCAGCAGTCTCGGACAGGTCGGACATGAAAAACTGTTTTTT.

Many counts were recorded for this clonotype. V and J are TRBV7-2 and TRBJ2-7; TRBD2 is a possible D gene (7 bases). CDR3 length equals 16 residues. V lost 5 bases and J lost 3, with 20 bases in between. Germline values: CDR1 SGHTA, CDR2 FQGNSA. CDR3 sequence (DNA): TGTGCCAGCAGCCCGATGGGCGGGAGAGGGGGCTACGAGCAGTACTTC. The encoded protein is CASSPMGGRGGYEQYF. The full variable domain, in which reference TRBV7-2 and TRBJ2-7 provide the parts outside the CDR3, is GAGVSQSPSNKVTEKGKDVELRCDPISGHTALYWYRQSLGQGLEFLIYFQGNSAPDKSGLPSDRFSAERTGGSVSTLTIQRTQQEDSAVYLCASSPMGGRGGYEQYFGPGTRLTVT.

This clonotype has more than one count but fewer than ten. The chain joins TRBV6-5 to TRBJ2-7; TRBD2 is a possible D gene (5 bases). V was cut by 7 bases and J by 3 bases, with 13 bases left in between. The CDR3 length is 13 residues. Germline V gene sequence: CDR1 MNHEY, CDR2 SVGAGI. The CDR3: CASTDLGGYEQYF. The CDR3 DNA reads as TGTGCCAGCACGGATTTAGGAGGCTACGAGCAGTACTTC.

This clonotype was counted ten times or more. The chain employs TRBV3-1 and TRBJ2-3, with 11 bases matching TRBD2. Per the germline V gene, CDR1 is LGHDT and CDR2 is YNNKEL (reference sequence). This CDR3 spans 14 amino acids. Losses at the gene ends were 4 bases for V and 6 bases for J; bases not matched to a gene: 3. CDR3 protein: CASSPTSGSDTQYF. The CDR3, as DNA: TGTGCCAGCAGCCCCACTAGCGGGAGTGATACGCAGTATTTT.